The 2 T cell receptor beta chains listed next were all sequenced from one sample in a study of response to subunit inactivated influenza vaccine. MiXCR, applied by TCRdb to the RT-PCR reads, yields one record per CDR3 protein. The data contain about half a million distinct CDR3 sequences, 6.5% to 8% of them singletons. The specimen was PBMCs from blood, collected about 23 months after vaccination. All receptors come from a man aged 45 to 70 who received an inactivated influenza vaccine.

The V gene is TRBV4-1, the J gene TRBJ1-1; D perhaps matches TRBD1 (6 bases). This CDR3 has 12 amino acids. The ends were cut back, 5 bases at V and 7 bases at J, with 11 bases in the middle. CDR1 is MGHRA and CDR2 is YSYEKL in the germline V gene. The chain's CDR3 is CASSSQGNEAFF. For the CDR3, the DNA is TGCGCCAGCAGCTCGCAGGGGAATGAAGCTTTCTTT.

This clonotype was seen repeatedly, ten times or more. This sequence joins TRBV9 and TRBJ2-1, with a possible D match to TRBD2 (6 bases). This CDR3 region has 14 residues. Germline CDR1 reads SGDLS; CDR2 reads YYNGEE. V shed 2 bases and J shed 6 bases, with 12 bases lying between them. Here the CDR3 reads CASSVGPGVNEQFF. The CDR3 nucleotides are TGTGCCAGCAGCGTTGGACCGGGGGTCAATGAGCAGTTCTTC.